This T cell receptor beta chain was captured in a study of CD8 T cells in Susac syndrome. Random hexamers were used to reverse transcribe 0.5 to 1 ug of RNA. TCRdb redid the calling of the immunoSEQ multiplex PCR reads with MiXCR, one entry per CDR3 protein. The sample includes some 250,000 distinct CDR3 sequences, 90% to 97% of them seen just once. The specimen sequenced was CD4+ T cells from PBMCs. This TCR was recovered from a human donor with Susac syndrome.

CDR3 loop: CASSETGTSNEQFF. In DNA form, the CDR3 reads TGTGCCAGCAGTGAGACGGGCACGAGCAATGAGCAGTTCTTC. The chain links TRBV25-1 to TRBJ2-1; D not certain. The ends were cut back, 3 bases at V and 6 bases at J, with 12 bases in the middle. Germline-derived CDR1 and CDR2 are MGHDK and SYGVNS. The CDR3 totals 14 residues. The whole variable domain, remainder taken from reference TRBV25-1 and TRBJ2-1, is EADIYQTPRYLVIGTGKKITLECSQTMGHDKMYWYQQDPGMELHLIHYSYGVNSTEKGDLSSESTVSRIRTEHFPLTLESARPSHTSQYLCASSETGTSNEQFFGPGTRLTVL.